One T cell receptor beta chain is described in this entry. The antigen is undetermined. Repertoires were generated with immunoSEQ multiplex PCR, while TCRdb's copy carries only in-frame clones and drops some. The sample includes tens of thousands of clones, around 80% of them seen just once. These data come from a study of neoadjuvant nivolumab and ipilimumab in lung cancer. Points from the study as a whole: TCR richness and clonality were higher in tumors than adjacent uninvolved lung. From pretherapy to surgery, tumor richness and clonality rose with dual therapy.

V shed 1 base, J shed 3 bases, and the junction held 10 bases outside the gene matches. The germline CDR1 and CDR2 sequences are SGHVS and FNYEAQ. The CDR3 spans 17 residues. The receptor's source is an adult with non-small cell lung cancer. The specimen comprised peripheral blood, sampled before neoadjuvant nivolumab, alone or with ipilimumab. The chain couples TRBV7-6 to TRBJ2-3, with TRBD2 identical over 7 bases. DNA for the CDR3: TGTGCCAGCAGCTTAGTTGGGGGGGGAGGTTGGACAGATACGCAGTATTTT. It translates to CASSLVGGGGWTDTQYF.